This T cell receptor (beta chain) was sequenced in a study of beta chain features in type 1 diabetes. V was pared by 1 base and J by 4 bases, with 7 bases between. Germline assignment: CDR1 SGHDN and CDR2 FVKESK. This CDR3 spans 13 amino acids. Expressed TCRB transcripts were sequenced because the isolated RNA had all been reverse transcribed beforehand. Some clones are missing from TCRdb's copy, which holds only in-frame ones; the method was immunoSEQ multiplex PCR. Counted here are about 180,000 clones, about 13% occurring once; the ten biggest clones make up 0.62%. The study's findings and limits: Patients with Type 1 diabetes showed moderately but significantly shorter TCRB CDR3s in all four CD4+ subsets.

This clone appeared a few times. What it binds is unknown. Sequenced: central memory CD4+ T cells from blood. The V gene is TRBV14, the J gene TRBJ1-2; maybe TRBD1 (5 bases). The source is a young woman in good health. This CDR3 reads CASSQGQIYGYTF. CDR3 DNA sequence: TGTGCCAGCAGCCAAGGACAGATCTATGGCTACACCTTC. Looking up the rest from reference TRBV14 and TRBJ1-2 gives the full variable domain: EAGVTQFPSHSVIEKGQTVTLRCDPISGHDNLYWYRRVMGKEIKFLLHFVKESKQDESGMPNNRFLAERTGGTYSTLKVQPAELEDSGVYFCASSQGQIYGYTFGSGTRLTVV.